The text below deals with one TCR beta chain. Its target antigen remains unknown. It has no much larger one-base neighbor in the sample; base qualities were not kept. The donors were healthy, HIV-negative adults who had no recently reported acute infections or vaccinations. Every donor was a Caucasian adult residing in Nashville, Tennessee, USA. CD4+ T cells were enriched through magnetic negative selection, after which naive cells were positively selected on CD45RA and the remaining negative fraction served as the memory subset. After blood collection by leukapheresis, PBMCs were isolated using Ficoll-Histopaque density gradient centrifugation and then cryopreserved in the vapor phase of liquid nitrogen. Analytical flow cytometry was used to check the purity and quantity of each magnetically sorted T cell population. Genomic DNA was isolated from every sorted fraction and measured by UV absorbance on a Nanodrop 2000c.

TCR CDR3 regions were amplified from genomic DNA by multiplex PCR using the deep immunoSEQ assay. For each cell subset, the extracted genomic DNA was distributed evenly across all wells of several immunoSEQ 96-well plates, and each plate served as one replicate. For sorted subsets, each replicate PCR was loaded with roughly 200 ng genomic DNA, equivalent to 32,000 or so T cell genomes. Purified libraries were quantified with a Qubit 3.0 fluorometer, sized on a Bioanalyzer 2100, and re-quantified with the KAPA Library Quantification kit. Every immunoSEQ 96-well plate was sequenced on a dedicated single-read 150-cycle Illumina NextSeq 550 flow cell. In the authors' own workflow: Because only junctional sequences without quality scores were contained in the immunoSEQ output, filtering matching that applied to full-length reads could not be performed. Sequences were annotated with PyIR, a Python wrapper for IgBLAST v1.9, using IMGT germline references to assign V/J genes and CDR3. Any read was removed if the V/J assignment was weak (E-value above 1e-6), the CDR3 was missing, or the read contained stop codons, out-of-frame junctions, or ambiguous translated residues. V3J clonotypes were defined as sequences sharing an identical inferred V gene, J gene, and CDR3 amino acid sequence. The percentage overlap between two repertoires was calculated by dividing the number of shared unique clonotypes by the size of the smaller repertoire. RTK rarefaction, the Chao1 estimator, and Recon v2.1 estimates of unobserved clonotypes were used to assess repertoire richness. Generation probabilities were computed with OLGA for all TCRbeta clonotypes obtained by the gDNA method from a handful of donors. Sourced from immuneACCESS, this table was stored by TCRdb with only in-frame sequences that have V and J called. A share of the clones is absent; for the studies checked, an unresolved V gene accounts for under half, and the remainder has no known explanation. From that table come the V and J calls and clone size; the DNA was used to work out D and trimming. In all, the sample holds about a million clones, and approximately 80% of those were seen once. The biggest ten clones account for about 1.5% of the sample.

This sample stems from a study of shared clonotypes between healthy human individuals (dated by TCRdb to the early 2020s). About the investigation overall: Three men and a couple of women, aged 18 to 49 years, made up the cohort. To increase sequencing depth and limit assay-specific biases, different laboratories used diverse techniques to prepare libraries and sequence TCR repertoires. Per donor, three plates each were used for CD4 naive and CD4 memory, two for CD8 naive, and one for CD8 memory. Per donor, leukapheresis produced somewhere between about 0.85 and 10 billion PBMCs. To estimate repertoire size and how much clonotypes are shared between individuals, the study performed deep sequencing of blood TCR repertoires from 4 to 6 healthy adults.

The CDR3 sequence holds 19 residues, the cysteine and phenylalanine included. The only DNA kept is the CDR3, 57 bases in frame from the first base. V has 4 bases trimmed and J has 3 bases trimmed; junction bases matching no gene number 13. The germline V gene encodes CDR1 KGHSH and CDR2 LQKENI. Study-wide findings and limitations: Naive subsets generally had larger estimated clonotype richness than memory subsets did. Even with the large sequencing depth, rarefaction of the sorted-subset datasets indicated that sequencing was incomplete. The genetic and exposure-history diversity represented was limited by the small number of donors. Sampling was limited to blood, and TCR repertoires in tissue likely differ from TCR repertoires in blood. Higher generation probabilities were observed for clonotypes shared by all four sorted-subset donors than for non-shared clonotypes. Pairwise subsampling led to the expectation that sequencing depth would affect the degree of clonotype sharing among donors. Roughly 5% of naive CD4, roughly 3.6% of naive CD8, approximately 2.2% of memory CD4, and approximately 0.4% of memory CD8 clonotypes were shared across several donors.

Recombination connected TRBV18 to TRBJ2-2; the junction holds 11 bases that match TRBD2. Sequencing was done on a sample of memory CD4+ T cells sorted from blood. What the cell subset or site label conveys for this sample: CD45RA-negative fraction. This clonotype was obtained from a man aged 18-30 years in good health. CDR3 reads: CASSLSLILAGVDTGELFF. The bases read TGTGCCAGCTCACTAAGCCTCATACTAGCGGGGGTCGACACCGGGGAGCTGTTTTTT.